This T cell receptor (beta chain) came from a study of PD-1 blockade in classical Hodgkin lymphoma. A note on this clone: What it binds is not known.

Brentuximab vedotin exposure varied among the patients, all of whom had relapsed after autologous stem cell transplantation. Study conclusions and caveats: Newly diagnosed patients reportedly had lower baseline TCR diversity than healthy donors. Undefined causes, possibly disease activity or prior therapy, underlie the repertoire differences. By C4D1, diversity of CD4+ TCRs had risen significantly, whereas that of CD8+ TCRs had not.

Data came from immunoSEQ multiplex PCR; TCRdb stores just in-frame clones and leaves some out. There are more than 40,000 clones in the sample; about 90% occur only once, and about 9% lies in the top ten. The germline V gene has CDR1 MDHEN and CDR2 SYDVKM. This CDR3 has 14 residues. V lost 3 bases, J lost 5 bases, and 7 bases stayed unmatched. This sequence joins TRBV28 and TRBJ2-7; 7 bases line up with TRBD1. Sequencing was performed on peripheral blood mononuclear cells (PBMCs), taken at baseline. This clonotype originated in a human donor with classical Hodgkin lymphoma. CDR3 bases: TGTGCCAGCAGTTTCCGAGACAGGGTAGACGAGCAGTACTTC. Translated, it gives CASSFRDRVDEQYF.